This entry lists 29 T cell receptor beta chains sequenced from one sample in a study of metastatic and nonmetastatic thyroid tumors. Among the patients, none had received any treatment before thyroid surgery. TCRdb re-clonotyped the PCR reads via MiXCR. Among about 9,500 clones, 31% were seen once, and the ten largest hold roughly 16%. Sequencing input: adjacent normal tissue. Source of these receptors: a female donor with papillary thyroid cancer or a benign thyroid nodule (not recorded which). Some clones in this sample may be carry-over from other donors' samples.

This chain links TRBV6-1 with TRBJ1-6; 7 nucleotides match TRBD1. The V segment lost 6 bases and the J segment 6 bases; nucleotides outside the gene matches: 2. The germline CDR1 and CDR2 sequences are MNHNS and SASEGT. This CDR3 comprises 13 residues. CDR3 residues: CASRRDSNSPLHF. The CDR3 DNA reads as TGTGCCAGCAGAAGGGACAGTAATTCACCCCTCCACTTT.

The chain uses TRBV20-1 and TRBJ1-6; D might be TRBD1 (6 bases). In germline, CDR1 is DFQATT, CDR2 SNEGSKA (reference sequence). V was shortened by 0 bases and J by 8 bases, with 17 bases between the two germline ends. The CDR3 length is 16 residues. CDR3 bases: TGCAGTGCTAGAGATTTCAGGGCAGGGGTTTATTCACCCCTCCACTTT. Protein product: CSARDFRAGVYSPLHF.

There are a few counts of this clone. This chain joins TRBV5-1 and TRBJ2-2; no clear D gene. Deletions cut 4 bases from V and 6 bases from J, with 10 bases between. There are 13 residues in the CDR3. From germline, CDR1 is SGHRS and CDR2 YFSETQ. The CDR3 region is CASSQYGSGELFF. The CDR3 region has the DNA TGCGCCAGCAGCCAATATGGGTCCGGGGAGCTGTTTTTT.

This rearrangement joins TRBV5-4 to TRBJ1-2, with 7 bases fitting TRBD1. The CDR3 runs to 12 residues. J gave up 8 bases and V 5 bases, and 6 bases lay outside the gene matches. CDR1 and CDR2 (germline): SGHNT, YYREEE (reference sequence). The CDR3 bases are TGTGCCAGCAGAGAGACAGGGTTCGGCTACACCTTC. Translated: CASRETGFGYTF.

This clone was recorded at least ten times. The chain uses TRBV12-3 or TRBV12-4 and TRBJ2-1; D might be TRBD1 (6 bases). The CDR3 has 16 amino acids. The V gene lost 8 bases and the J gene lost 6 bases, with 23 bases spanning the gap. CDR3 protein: CASRRRQGPVSNEQFF. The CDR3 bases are TGTGCCAGCCGCCGACGCCAGGGGCCCGTCTCCAATGAGCAGTTCTTC.

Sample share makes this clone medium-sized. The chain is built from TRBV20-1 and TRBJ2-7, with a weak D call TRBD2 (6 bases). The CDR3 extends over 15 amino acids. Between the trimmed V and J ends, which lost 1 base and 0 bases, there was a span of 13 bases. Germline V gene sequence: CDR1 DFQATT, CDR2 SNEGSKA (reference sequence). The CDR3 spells CSARVLGGLSYEQYF. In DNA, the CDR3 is TGCAGTGCTAGAGTTCTCGGGGGACTCTCCTACGAGCAGTACTTC.

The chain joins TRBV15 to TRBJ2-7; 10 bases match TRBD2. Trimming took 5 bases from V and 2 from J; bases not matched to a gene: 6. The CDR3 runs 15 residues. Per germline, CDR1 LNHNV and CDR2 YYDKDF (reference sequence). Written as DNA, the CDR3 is TGTGCCACCAGCCGTGGACTAGCGGAGGCCTACGAGCAGTACTTC. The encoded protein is CATSRGLAEAYEQYF.

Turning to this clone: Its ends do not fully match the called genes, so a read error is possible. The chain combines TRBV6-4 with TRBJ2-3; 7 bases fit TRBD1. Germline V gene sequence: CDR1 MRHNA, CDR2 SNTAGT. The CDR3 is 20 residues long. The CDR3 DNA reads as TGTGCCACCAGTGACTCATTCGCCGGGACAGAATTATTGGGCACAGATACGCAGTATTTT. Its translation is CATSDSFAGTELLGTDTQYF.

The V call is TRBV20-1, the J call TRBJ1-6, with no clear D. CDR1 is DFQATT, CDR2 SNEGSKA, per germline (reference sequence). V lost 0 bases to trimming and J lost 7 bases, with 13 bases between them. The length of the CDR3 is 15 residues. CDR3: CSARDPRQENSPLHF. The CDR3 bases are TGCAGTGCTAGAGATCCGCGGCAGGAGAATTCACCCCTCCACTTT.

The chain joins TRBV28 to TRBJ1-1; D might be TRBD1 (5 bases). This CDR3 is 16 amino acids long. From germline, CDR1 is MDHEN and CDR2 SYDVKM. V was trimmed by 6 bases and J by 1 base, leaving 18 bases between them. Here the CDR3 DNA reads TGTGCCAGCAGCCTTCAGGGTCTTTCGGCGAACACTGAAGCTTTCTTT. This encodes CASSLQGLSANTEAFF.

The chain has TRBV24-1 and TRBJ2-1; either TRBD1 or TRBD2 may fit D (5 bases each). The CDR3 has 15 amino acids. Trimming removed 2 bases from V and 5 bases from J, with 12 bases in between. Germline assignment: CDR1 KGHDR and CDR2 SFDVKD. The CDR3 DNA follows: TGTGCCACCAGTGATTCGGGACCCGGTCACAATGAGCAGTTCTTC. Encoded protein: CATSDSGPGHNEQFF.

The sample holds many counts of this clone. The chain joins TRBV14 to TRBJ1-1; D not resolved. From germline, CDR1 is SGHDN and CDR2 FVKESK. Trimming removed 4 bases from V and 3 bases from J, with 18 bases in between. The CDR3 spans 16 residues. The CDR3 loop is CASSPSQAGLDTEAFF. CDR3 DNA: TGTGCCAGCAGCCCCTCCCAAGCGGGGTTGGACACTGAAGCTTTCTTT.

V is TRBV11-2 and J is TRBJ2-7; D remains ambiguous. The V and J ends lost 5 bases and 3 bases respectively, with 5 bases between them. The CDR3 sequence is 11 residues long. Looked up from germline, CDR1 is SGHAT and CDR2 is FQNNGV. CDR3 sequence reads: CASSVSYEQYF. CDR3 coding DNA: TGTGCCAGCAGCGTAAGCTACGAGCAGTACTTC.

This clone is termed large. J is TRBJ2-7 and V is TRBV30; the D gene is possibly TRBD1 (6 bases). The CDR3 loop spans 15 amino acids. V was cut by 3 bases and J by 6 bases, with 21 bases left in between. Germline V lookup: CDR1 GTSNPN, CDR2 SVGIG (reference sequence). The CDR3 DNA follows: TGTGCCTGGAGCCCCCGGACAGAGTTGACGGGCGAGCAGTACTTC. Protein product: CAWSPRTELTGEQYF.

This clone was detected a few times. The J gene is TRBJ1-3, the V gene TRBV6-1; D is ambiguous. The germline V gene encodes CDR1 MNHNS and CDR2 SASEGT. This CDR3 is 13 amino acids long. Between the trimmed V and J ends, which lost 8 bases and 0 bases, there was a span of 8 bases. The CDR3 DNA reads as TGTGCCAGCCGGGAGGACTCTGGAAACACCATATATTTT. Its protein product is CASREDSGNTIYF.

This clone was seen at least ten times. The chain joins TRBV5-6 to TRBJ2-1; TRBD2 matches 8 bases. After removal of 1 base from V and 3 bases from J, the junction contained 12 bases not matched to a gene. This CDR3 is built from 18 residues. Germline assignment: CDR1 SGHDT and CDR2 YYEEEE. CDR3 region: CASSLFFGTRGVYNEQFF. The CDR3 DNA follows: TGTGCCAGCAGCTTGTTTTTCGGGACTAGGGGGGTCTACAATGAGCAGTTCTTC.

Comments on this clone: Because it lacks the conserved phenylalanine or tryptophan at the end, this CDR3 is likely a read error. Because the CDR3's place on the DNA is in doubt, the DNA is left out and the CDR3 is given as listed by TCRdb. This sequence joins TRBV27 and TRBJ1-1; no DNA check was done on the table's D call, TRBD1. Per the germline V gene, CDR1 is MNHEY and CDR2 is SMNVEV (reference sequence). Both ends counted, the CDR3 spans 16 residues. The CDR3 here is CASSLRHPQGNTEAFL.

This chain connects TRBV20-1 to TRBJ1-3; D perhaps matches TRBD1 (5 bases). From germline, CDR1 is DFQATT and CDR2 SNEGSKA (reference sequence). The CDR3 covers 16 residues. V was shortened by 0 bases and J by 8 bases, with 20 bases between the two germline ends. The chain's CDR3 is CSARDGGSVGGHTIYF. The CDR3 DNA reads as TGCAGTGCTAGAGATGGGGGTAGTGTCGGAGGGCACACCATATATTTT.

The CDR3: CASSSTPYSNQPQHF. The CDR3, as DNA: TGTGCCAGCAGCTCTACTCCTTATAGCAATCAGCCCCAGCATTTT. The chain joins TRBV7-8 to TRBJ1-5, with D uncertain. Germline V gene sequence: CDR1 SGHVS, CDR2 FQNEAQ. V gave up 4 bases and J gave up 0 bases, with 10 bases separating them. This CDR3 is 15 amino acids long. The complete variable domain, with remaining parts taken from reference TRBV7-8 and TRBJ1-5, reads GAGVSQSPRYKVAKRGQDVALRCDPISGHVSLFWYQQALGQGPEFLTYFQNEAQLDKSGLPSDRFFAERPEGSVSTLKIQRTQQEDSAVYLCASSSTPYSNQPQHFGDGTRLSIL.

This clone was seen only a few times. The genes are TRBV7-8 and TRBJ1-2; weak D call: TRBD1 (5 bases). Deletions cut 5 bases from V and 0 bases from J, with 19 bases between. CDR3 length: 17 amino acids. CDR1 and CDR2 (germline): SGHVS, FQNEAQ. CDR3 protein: CASSLVLRETANYGYTF. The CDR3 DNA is TGTGCCAGCAGCCTCGTGCTCAGGGAAACAGCTAACTATGGCTACACCTTC.

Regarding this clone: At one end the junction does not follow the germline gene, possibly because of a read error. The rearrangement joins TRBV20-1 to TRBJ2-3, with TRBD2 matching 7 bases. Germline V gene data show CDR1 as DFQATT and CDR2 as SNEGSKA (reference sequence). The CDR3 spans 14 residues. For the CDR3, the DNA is TGCAGTACTAGCGTTACCCGGGGTCCAGATACGCAGTATTTT. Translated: CSTSVTRGPDTQYF.

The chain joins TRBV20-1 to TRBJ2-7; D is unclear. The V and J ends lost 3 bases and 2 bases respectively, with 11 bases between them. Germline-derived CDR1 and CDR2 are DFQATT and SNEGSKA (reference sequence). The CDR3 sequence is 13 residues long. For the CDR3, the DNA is TGCAGTGCTAGGGGGATAGGTGCCTACGAGCAGTACTTC. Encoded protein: CSARGIGAYEQYF.

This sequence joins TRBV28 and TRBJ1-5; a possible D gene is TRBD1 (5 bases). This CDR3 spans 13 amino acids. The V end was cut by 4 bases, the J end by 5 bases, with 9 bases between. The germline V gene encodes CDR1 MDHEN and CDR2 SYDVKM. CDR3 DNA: TGTGCCAGCAGTTCGCAGGGAGATCAGCCCCAGCATTTT. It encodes CASSSQGDQPQHF.

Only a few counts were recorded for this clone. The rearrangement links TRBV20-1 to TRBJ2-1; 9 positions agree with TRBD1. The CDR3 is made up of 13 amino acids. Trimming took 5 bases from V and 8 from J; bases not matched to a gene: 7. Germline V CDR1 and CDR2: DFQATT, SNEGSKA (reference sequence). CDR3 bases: TGCAGTGCTCCCCGGACAGGGGTGCATGAGCAGTTCTTC. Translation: CSAPRTGVHEQFF.

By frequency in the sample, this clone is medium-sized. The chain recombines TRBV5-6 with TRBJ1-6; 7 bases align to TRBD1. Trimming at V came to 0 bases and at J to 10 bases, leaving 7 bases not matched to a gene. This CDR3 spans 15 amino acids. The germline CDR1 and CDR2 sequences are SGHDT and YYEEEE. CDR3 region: CASSLVPGGDSPLHF. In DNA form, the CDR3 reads TGTGCCAGCAGCTTGGTACCAGGGGGAGACTCACCCCTCCACTTT. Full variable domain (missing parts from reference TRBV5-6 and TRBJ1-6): DAGVTQSPTHLIKTRGQQVTLRCSPKSGHDTVSWYQQALGQGPQFIFQYYEEEERQRGNFPDRFSGHQFPNYSSELNVNALLLGDSALYLCASSLVPGGDSPLHFGNGTRLTVT.

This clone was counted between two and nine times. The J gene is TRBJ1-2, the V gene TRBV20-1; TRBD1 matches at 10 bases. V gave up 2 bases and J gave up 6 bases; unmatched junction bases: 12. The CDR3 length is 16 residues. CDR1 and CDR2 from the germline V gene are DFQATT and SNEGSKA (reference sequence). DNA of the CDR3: TGCAGTGCTAGACCTAACCCCGGGACAGGGGTTCATGGCTACACCTTC. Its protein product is CSARPNPGTGVHGYTF.

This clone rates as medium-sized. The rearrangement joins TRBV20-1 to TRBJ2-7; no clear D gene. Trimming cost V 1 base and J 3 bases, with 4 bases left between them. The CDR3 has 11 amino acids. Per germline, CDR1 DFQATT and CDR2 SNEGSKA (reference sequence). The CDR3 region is CSARVDYEQYF. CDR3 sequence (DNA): TGCAGTGCTAGAGTCGACTACGAGCAGTACTTC.

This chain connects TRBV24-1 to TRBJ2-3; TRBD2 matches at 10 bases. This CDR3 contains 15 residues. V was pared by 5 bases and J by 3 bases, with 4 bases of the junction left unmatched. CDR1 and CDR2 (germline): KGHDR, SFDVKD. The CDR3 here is CATSAASGRTDTQYF. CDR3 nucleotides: TGTGCCACCAGTGCGGCTAGCGGGAGAACAGATACGCAGTATTTT.

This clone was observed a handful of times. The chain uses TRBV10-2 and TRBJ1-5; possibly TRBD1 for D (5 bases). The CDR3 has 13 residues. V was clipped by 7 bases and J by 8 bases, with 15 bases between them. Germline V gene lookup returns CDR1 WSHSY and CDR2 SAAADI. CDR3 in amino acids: CASTRDYIEPQHF. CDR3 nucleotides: TGCGCCAGCACCAGGGACTATATAGAGCCCCAGCATTTT.